Presented here are 29 T cell receptor beta chains from one specimen sequenced in a study of T cell responses to AZD1222 COVID-19 vaccine. Libraries were prepared by immunoSEQ multiplex PCR; TCRdb keeps only in-frame clonotypes and omits some of them. The sample holds under 150,000 clones, 85% to 95% seen once. The material was peripheral blood, obtained on day 0 of AZD1222 vaccination. Every receptor here comes from an adult in good health.

Details on this clone: At one end the junction does not follow the germline gene, possibly because of a read error. CDR3 sequence reads: CASSSFYSSEQYF. CDR3 nucleotide sequence: TGTGCCAGCAGCTCCTTCTACTCCTCCGAGCAGTACTTC. The rearrangement joins TRBV7-3 to TRBJ2-7; D unclear. The CDR3 is 13 residues long. Germline assignment: CDR1 SGHTA and CDR2 FQGTGA.

V is TRBV5-6 and J is TRBJ2-7, with a tentative D call TRBD2 (5 bases). The V end was cut by 3 bases, the J end by 2 bases, with 24 bases between. The CDR3 is 18 residues long. From germline, CDR1 is SGHDT and CDR2 YYEEEE. The CDR3 DNA sequence: TGTGCCAGCAGCTATTTTCGGGGTGGCCCAATGGTTCCCTACGAGCAGTACTTC. Amino acid sequence: CASSYFRGGPMVPYEQYF.

CDR3 coding DNA: TGTGCCAGTAGTATAGCCCATTCCAGGGGAGAGACCCAGTACTTC. It yields the protein CASSIAHSRGETQYF. This rearrangement joins TRBV19 to TRBJ2-5; possibly TRBD1 for D (6 bases). Deletions cut 1 base from V and 4 bases from J, with 13 bases between. The CDR3 covers 15 residues. Per germline, CDR1 LNHDA and CDR2 SQIVND (reference sequence).

The J gene is TRBJ1-6, the V gene TRBV2; D unresolved. CDR1 and CDR2 from the germline V gene are SNHLY and FYNNEI. The length of the CDR3 is 19 residues. V was shortened by 5 bases and J by 0 bases, with 20 bases between the two germline ends. Here the CDR3 DNA reads TGTGCCAGCAGTTACCGTAGGGCGGCAACCAGCTCCTATAATTCACCCCTCCACTTT. It codes for CASSYRRAATSSYNSPLHF.

Remarks on this clone: Other DNA sequences in this sample translate to the same CDR3. The chain uses TRBV27 and TRBJ1-1; D is uncertain. Trimming removed 6 bases at V and 4 bases at J, with 6 bases between. The CDR3 has 11 amino acids. Per germline, CDR1 MNHEY and CDR2 SMNVEV (reference sequence). Written as DNA, the CDR3 is TGTGCCAGCAGAAGAGGCACTGAAGCTTTCTTT. This sequence encodes CASRRGTEAFF.

The rearrangement joins TRBV28 to TRBJ2-5; 10 bases match TRBD1. Trimming removed 7 bases from V and 3 bases from J; junction bases left unmatched: 5. The CDR3 is 14 amino acids. CDR1 and CDR2 (germline): MDHEN, SYDVKM. For the CDR3, the DNA is TGTGCCAGCAAGGCGACAGGGGGCAAAGAGACCCAGTACTTC. Protein sequence: CASKATGGKETQYF.

The gene calls are TRBV12-3 or TRBV12-4 and TRBJ2-7; D not certain. V lost 6 bases, J lost 0 bases, and 6 bases lay in between. The CDR3 runs 12 residues. For the CDR3, the DNA is TGTGCCAGCAGCTTGACCTCCTACGAGCAGTACTTC. Translating it yields CASSLTSYEQYF.

This sequence joins TRBV4-2 and TRBJ1-2, with 7 bases matching TRBD1. CDR3 length: 14 amino acids. Looked up from germline, CDR1 is LGHNA and CDR2 is YNFKEQ. The J segment lost 4 bases and the V segment lost 3 bases, leaving 5 bases of the junction unmatched. CDR3 DNA sequence: TGTGCCAGCAGCCATACAGGGGAAACCTATGGCTACACCTTC. Protein: CASSHTGETYGYTF.

The gene calls are TRBV2 and TRBJ1-3; D is unresolved. From germline, CDR1 is SNHLY and CDR2 FYNNEI. Trimming took 8 bases from V and 0 from J, leaving 14 bases between them. This CDR3 has 15 residues. Written as DNA, the CDR3 is TGTGCCAGCTCTTTCCGGACTTCCTCTGGAAACACCATATATTTT. Its translation: CASSFRTSSGNTIYF.

The V gene is TRBV4-2, the J gene TRBJ1-1, with D unclear. Germline V gene data show CDR1 as LGHNA and CDR2 as YNFKEQ. The CDR3 runs to 12 residues. V was shortened by 3 bases and J by 4 bases, with 6 bases between the two germline ends. The CDR3 protein is CASSHESTEAFF. The CDR3 coding sequence is TGTGCCAGCAGCCATGAGAGCACTGAAGCTTTCTTT.

This clone was picked up one time. The DNA for the CDR3 is TGTGCCATCATAACAGTATTGTTCGGCTACACCTTC. Translated, it gives CAIITVLFGYTF. The chain combines TRBV28 with TRBJ1-2; no definite D call. Germline V gene data show CDR1 as MDHEN and CDR2 as SYDVKM. This CDR3 has 12 amino acids. Trimming cost V 10 bases and J 8 bases, with 17 bases left between them.

In DNA form, the CDR3 reads TGTGCCAGTAGTATCCCGGCCGGGGAGCTGTTTTTT. This sequence encodes CASSIPAGELFF. The V and J genes are TRBV19 and TRBJ2-2; D not resolved. This CDR3 region has 12 residues. Germline CDR1 is LNHDA and CDR2 is SQIVND (reference sequence). Trimming left V 3 bases short and J 6 bases short, with 5 bases between. Filled out from reference TRBV19 and TRBJ2-2, the complete variable domain reads DGGITQSPKYLFRKEGQNVTLSCEQNLNHDAMYWYRQDPGQGLRLIYYSQIVNDFQKGDIAEGYSVSREKKESFPLTVTSAQKNPTAFYLCASSIPAGELFFGEGSRLTVL.

The rearrangement joins TRBV14 to TRBJ1-2; 7 nucleotides match TRBD1. Germline loops: CDR1 SGHDN, CDR2 FVKESK. V lost 3 bases to trimming and J lost 8 bases; unmatched junction nucleotides: 12. The CDR3 loop spans 15 amino acids. CDR3 protein: CASSHPGTALGGYTF. The CDR3 nucleotides are TGTGCCAGCAGCCATCCCGGGACAGCCCTGGGAGGCTACACCTTC.

As concerns this clone: Compared with germline, one end of the junction differs, possibly owing to a read error. The chain is built from TRBV13 and TRBJ2-3, with 14 positions matching TRBD2. The CDR3 consists of 16 residues. CDR1 and CDR2 from the germline V gene are PRHDT and FYEKMQ (reference sequence). As DNA, the CDR3 is TGTGCCAGCAGCCTAGGACTAGCGGGAGGACGAGATACGCAGTATTTT. As protein: CASSLGLAGGRDTQYF.

The chain is built from TRBV11-3 and TRBJ2-7; D not certain. Germline V gene data show CDR1 as SGHNT and CDR2 as YENEEA. V lost 1 base and J lost 3, with 7 bases in between. The CDR3 length is 13 residues. The CDR3 spells CASSLADGYEQYF. CDR3 DNA: TGTGCCAGCAGCTTAGCGGACGGCTACGAGCAGTACTTC.

The rearrangement links TRBV11-2 to TRBJ1-1; 8 bases match TRBD1. Germline V CDR1 and CDR2: SGHAT, FQNNGV. The CDR3 is made up of 14 amino acids. J lost 8 bases, V lost 5 bases, and 10 bases had no gene match. Here the CDR3 reads CASSRGQGGMEAFF. The CDR3 DNA reads as TGTGCCAGCAGCCGAGGACAGGGCGGAATGGAAGCTTTCTTT. Full variable domain (rest looked up from reference TRBV11-2 and TRBJ1-1): EAGVAQSPRYKIIEKRQSVAFWCNPISGHATLYWYQQILGQGPKLLIQFQNNGVVDDSQLPKDRFSAERLKGVDSTLKIQPAKLEDSAVYLCASSRGQGGMEAFFGQGTRLTVV.

This chain joins TRBV19 and TRBJ1-4; 10 bases match TRBD1. CDR1 and CDR2 from the germline V gene are LNHDA and SQIVND (reference sequence). This CDR3 has 14 amino acids. V gave up 6 bases and J gave up 6 bases; unmatched junction bases: 4. The CDR3 region has the DNA TGTGCCAGTAGGATGACAGGGGGCTATGAAAAACTGTTTTTT. Residues: CASRMTGGYEKLFF.

The chain links TRBV14 to TRBJ2-1, with a weak D call TRBD2 (5 bases). Germline V lookup: CDR1 SGHDN, CDR2 FVKESK. V lost 3 bases and J lost 2, with 8 bases in between. The CDR3 loop spans 14 amino acids. The CDR3 DNA sequence: TGTGCCAGCAGCCACCGAGGGACCTACAATGAGCAGTTCTTC. It encodes CASSHRGTYNEQFF. Combining the CDR3 with reference TRBV14 and TRBJ2-1 gives the whole variable domain EAGVTQFPSHSVIEKGQTVTLRCDPISGHDNLYWYRRVMGKEIKFLLHFVKESKQDESGMPNNRFLAERTGGTYSTLKVQPAELEDSGVYFCASSHRGTYNEQFFGPGTRLTVL.

V and J are TRBV9 and TRBJ2-7, with D perhaps matching TRBD1 (6 bases). V gave up 3 bases and J gave up 1 base, with 17 bases separating them. CDR3 length: 16 amino acids. Germline V gene sequence: CDR1 SGDLS, CDR2 YYNGEE. CDR3 DNA: TGTGCCAGCAGCGCACAGGGCCAAGCTGGGTCCTACGAGCAGTACTTC. Translation gives CASSAQGQAGSYEQYF. The variable domain in full, with the rest retrieved from reference TRBV9 and TRBJ2-7, is DSGVTQTPKHLITATGQRVTLRCSPRSGDLSVYWYQQSLDQGLQFLIQYYNGEERAKGNILERFSAQQFPDLHSELNLSSLELGDSALYFCASSAQGQAGSYEQYFGPGTRLTVT.

This clone appeared a few times. The chain is built from TRBV3-1 (or the pseudogene TRBV3-2) and TRBJ1-5; TRBD1 aligns across 8 bases. The germline V gene has CDR1 LGHDT and CDR2 YNNKEL (reference sequence). V trimming: 4 bases; J trimming: 2 bases; junction bases outside the gene matches: 7. The CDR3 is made up of 16 amino acids. CDR3 protein: CASSPRQGLGNQPQHF. The DNA for the CDR3 is TGTGCCAGCAGCCCCCGACAGGGGTTGGGCAATCAGCCCCAGCATTTT.

CDR3 DNA sequence: TGTGCCAGCTCACCTCTGGGTGCGAACACCGGGGAGCTGTTTTTT. This codes for CASSPLGANTGELFF. The chain has TRBV18 and TRBJ2-2, with no clear D. The V end was cut by 3 bases, the J end by 0 bases, with 8 bases between. Germline V gene sequence: CDR1 KGHSH, CDR2 LQKENI. CDR3 length: 15 amino acids. Full variable domain (rest looked up from reference TRBV18 and TRBJ2-2): NAGVMQNPRHLVRRRGQEARLRCSPMKGHSHVYWYRQLPEEGLKFMVYLQKENIIDESGMPKERFSAEFPKEGPSILRIQQVVRGDSAAYFCASSPLGANTGELFFGEGSRLTVL.

CDR3 coding DNA: TGTGCCAGCAGTTTTAGTCGGGACACCTTTATGAACACTGAAGCTTTCTTT. This sequence encodes CASSFSRDTFMNTEAFF. The gene calls are TRBV27 and TRBJ1-1, with D possibly matching TRBD1 (6 bases). The CDR3 spans 17 residues. V lost 3 bases and J lost 0, with 17 bases in between. Germline V lookup: CDR1 MNHEY, CDR2 SMNVEV (reference sequence).

Notes on this clone: The germline gene is not matched at one end of the junction; a read error may be the cause. This chain connects TRBV7-8 to TRBJ2-1; D may be TRBD2 (5 bases). Germline-derived CDR1 and CDR2 are SGHVS and FQNEAQ. The CDR3 runs 14 residues. This CDR3 reads CASTLGITRDEQFF. CDR3 DNA: TGTGCCAGCACCTTAGGCATTACTAGGGATGAGCAGTTCTTC.

The chain links TRBV19 to TRBJ1-1; 9 nucleotides line up with TRBD1. Germline V gives CDR1 LNHDA, CDR2 SQIVND (reference sequence). V dropped 5 bases and J dropped 0; count of bases not matched to a gene: 16. CDR3 length equals 19 residues. CDR3 sequence reads: CASSLTGDREANMNTEAFF. CDR3 bases: TGTGCCAGTAGTCTAACTGGGGACAGGGAGGCAAACATGAACACTGAAGCTTTCTTT.

Here the CDR3 reads CASSSNQGYYGYTF. The DNA of the CDR3 is TGTGCCAGCAGCTCGAATCAGGGATACTATGGCTACACCTTC. The chain uses TRBV5-5 and TRBJ1-2, with a possible D match to TRBD1 (5 bases). Trimming removed 3 bases at V and 3 bases at J, with 12 bases between. This CDR3 spans 14 amino acids. In germline, CDR1 is SGHKS, CDR2 YYEKEE (reference sequence).

This clone came up once. This rearrangement joins TRBV13 to TRBJ1-6; D remains unclear. Germline V gives CDR1 PRHDT, CDR2 FYEKMQ (reference sequence). This CDR3 is built from 13 residues. V shed 7 bases and J shed 7 bases, with 11 bases lying between them. This CDR3 reads CASTLTNNSPLHF. CDR3 DNA: TGTGCCAGCACCCTGACGAACAATTCACCCCTCCACTTT. Full variable domain (outside the CDR3, taken from reference TRBV13 and TRBJ1-6): AAGVIQSPRHLIKEKRETATLKCYPIPRHDTVYWYQQGPGQDPQFLISFYEKMQSDKGSIPDRFSAQQFSDYHSELNMSSLELGDSALYFCASTLTNNSPLHFGNGTRLTVT.

J is TRBJ1-2 and V is TRBV11-2; D gene uncertain. CDR1 and CDR2 from the germline V gene are SGHAT and FQNNGV. Trimming removed 1 base from V and 2 bases from J, with 8 bases in between. The CDR3 sequence is 14 residues long. CDR3 coding DNA: TGTGCCAGCAGCTTAGGGCGGTTAAACTATGGCTACACCTTC. This translates into CASSLGRLNYGYTF. The full variable domain, in which reference TRBV11-2 and TRBJ1-2 provide the parts outside the CDR3, is EAGVAQSPRYKIIEKRQSVAFWCNPISGHATLYWYQQILGQGPKLLIQFQNNGVVDDSQLPKDRFSAERLKGVDSTLKIQPAKLEDSAVYLCASSLGRLNYGYTFGSGTRLTVV.

The rearrangement links TRBV19 to TRBJ1-2, with D uncertain. CDR3 length: 12 amino acids. Trimming stripped 1 base from V and 4 bases from J, with 4 bases between. From germline, CDR1 is LNHDA and CDR2 SQIVND (reference sequence). The CDR3, as DNA: TGTGCCAGTAGTATAGCGGGCTATGGCTACACCTTC. Amino acid sequence: CASSIAGYGYTF.

The J gene is TRBJ1-6, the V gene TRBV28; 9 positions agree with TRBD1. The CDR3 has 16 residues. Per the germline V gene, CDR1 is MDHEN and CDR2 is SYDVKM. After removal of 5 bases from V and 15 bases from J, the junction contained 17 bases not matched to a gene. CDR3 bases: TGTGCCAGCAGTCTTTTCCCGGGACAGGGTCCTTTGCACCTCCACTTT. This codes for CASSLFPGQGPLHLHF.